Below, 23 T cell receptor beta chains from the same sample are listed, as sequenced in a study of OX40 agonist ivuxolimab in advanced cancers. TCRdb's copy holds only in-frame clones and misses some; the assay was immunoSEQ multiplex PCR. The sample includes about 100,000 clones, 89% seen only once; the top ten take around 0.16%. The specimen comprised CD4+ or CD8+ T cells sorted from blood, sampled in a trial of the OX40 agonist ivuxolimab. These receptors were obtained from an adult with an advanced solid tumor such as melanoma, head and neck, liver or kidney cancer.

This chain joins TRBV5-1 and TRBJ2-7; weak D call: TRBD1 (5 bases). Trimming stripped 1 base from V and 1 base from J, with 9 bases between. From germline, CDR1 is SGHRS and CDR2 YFSETQ. The CDR3 has 14 residues. Here the CDR3 DNA reads TGCGCCAGCAGCTTGAAGGGGCCGTCCTACGAGCAGTACTTC. Translated, it gives CASSLKGPSYEQYF.

The V gene is TRBV7-9, the J gene TRBJ1-3; D remains unclear. CDR1 and CDR2 (germline): SEHNR, FQNEAQ (reference sequence). This CDR3 is 18 amino acids long. Deletions cut 2 bases from V and 0 bases from J, with 17 bases between. DNA for the CDR3: TGTGCCAGCAGCTTAAGTTCCAGCCAAAGGAGCTCTGGAAACACCATATATTTT. This codes for CASSLSSSQRSSGNTIYF.

The chain employs TRBV2 and TRBJ2-2; 8 positions agree with TRBD1. Germline assignment: CDR1 SNHLY and CDR2 FYNNEI. V dropped 11 bases and J dropped 4; count of bases not matched to a gene: 9. This CDR3 spans 14 amino acids. CDR3: CASRTGLSTGELFF. CDR3 coding DNA: TGTGCCTCAAGGACAGGGTTAAGCACCGGGGAGCTGTTTTTT. Drawing the rest from reference TRBV2 and TRBJ2-2, the complete variable domain is EPEVTQTPSHQVTQMGQEVILRCVPISNHLYFYWYRQILGQKVEFLVSFYNNEISEKSEIFDDQFSVERPDGSNFTLKIRSTKLEDSAMYFCASRTGLSTGELFFGEGSRLTVL.

The gene calls are TRBV7-9 and TRBJ1-2; D uncertain. The CDR3 sequence is 15 residues long. The germline V gene has CDR1 SEHNR and CDR2 FQNEAQ (reference sequence). V was trimmed by 1 base and J by 3 bases, leaving 12 bases between them. The CDR3 protein is CASSLVFGEDYGYTF. As DNA, the CDR3 is TGTGCCAGCAGCTTAGTTTTTGGAGAGGACTATGGCTACACCTTC.

This chain uses TRBV11-3 with TRBJ2-7; possibly TRBD1 for D (5 bases). The V and J ends lost 0 bases and 5 bases respectively, with 8 bases between them. The CDR3 is made up of 13 amino acids. CDR1 and CDR2 (germline): SGHNT, YENEEA. The CDR3 loop reads CASSLDSGNEQYF. The CDR3 nucleotides read TGTGCCAGCAGCTTAGATTCAGGGAACGAGCAGTACTTC.

Only a few counts were recorded for this clone. The chain is built from TRBV19 and TRBJ2-7; 7 bases line up with TRBD2. The CDR3 extends over 15 amino acids. The V segment lost 4 bases and the J segment 7 bases; nucleotides outside the gene matches: 13. Germline V gene sequence: CDR1 LNHDA, CDR2 SQIVND (reference sequence). The CDR3 sequence: CASSRSSGYYVEQYF. As DNA, the CDR3 is TGTGCCAGTAGTAGGTCTAGCGGCTACTACGTGGAGCAGTACTTC.

V gene TRBV5-1 combines with J gene TRBJ2-7; D remains unclear. This CDR3 comprises 13 residues. Germline assignment: CDR1 SGHRS and CDR2 YFSETQ. V was pared by 4 bases and J by 2 bases, with 10 bases between. This CDR3 reads CASSPVKPYEQYF. The CDR3, as DNA: TGCGCCAGCAGCCCAGTAAAACCCTACGAGCAGTACTTC.

J is TRBJ2-1 and V is TRBV4-1; D not certain. CDR3 length equals 15 residues. V was trimmed by 3 bases and J by 3 bases, leaving 12 bases between them. From germline, CDR1 is MGHRA and CDR2 YSYEKL. DNA for the CDR3: TGCGCCAGCAGCCAGGGCCAATTCGACTACAATGAGCAGTTCTTC. Protein sequence: CASSQGQFDYNEQFF.

The chain recombines TRBV29-1 with TRBJ2-5, with a tentative D call TRBD1 (6 bases). Germline lookup yields CDR1 SQVTM and CDR2 ANQGSEA. The CDR3 totals 11 residues. V was pared by 7 bases and J by 10 bases, with 16 bases between. CDR3 DNA: TGCAGCGCCGATCGGCAGGGGAACCAGTACTTC. Its translation is CSADRQGNQYF.

The gene calls are TRBV27 and TRBJ2-1; D assignment may be TRBD1 or TRBD2 (5 bases each). This CDR3 is built from 16 residues. Germline V gene sequence: CDR1 MNHEY, CDR2 SMNVEV (reference sequence). The V end lost 4 bases, the J end lost 4 bases, and 17 bases lay between the germline ends. CDR3 in amino acids: CASSSIARGDYNEQFF. In nucleotides, the CDR3 is TGTGCCAGCAGTTCCATAGCACGGGGCGATTACAATGAGCAGTTCTTC.

The chain couples TRBV2 to TRBJ1-2; 9 nucleotides line up with TRBD1. V lost 9 bases, J lost 3 bases, and 14 bases stayed unmatched. CDR1 is SNHLY and CDR2 is FYNNEI in the germline V gene. The CDR3 has 16 residues. The CDR3 region is CAREAPGQGKDYGYTF. As DNA, the CDR3 is TGTGCCAGAGAAGCGCCGGGACAGGGAAAAGACTATGGCTACACCTTC.

The chain carries TRBV11-2 and TRBJ2-7, with D maybe TRBD2 (6 bases). Germline V lookup: CDR1 SGHAT, CDR2 FQNNGV. V lost 4 bases to trimming and J lost 3 bases, with 13 bases between them. The CDR3 covers 14 residues. The CDR3 reads CASSSRLVRYEQYF. The DNA for the CDR3 is TGTGCCAGCAGCTCCAGACTAGTCCGCTACGAGCAGTACTTC.

The CDR3 bases are TGTGCCAGTAGTACGACAGGGTCTGGCGAGCAGTACTTC. Translation: CASSTTGSGEQYF. J is TRBJ2-7 and V is TRBV19; 7 nucleotides match TRBD1. Trimming at V came to 4 bases and at J to 6 bases, leaving 6 bases not matched to a gene. This CDR3 has 13 amino acids. Germline V gives CDR1 LNHDA, CDR2 SQIVND (reference sequence).

V usage is TRBV5-1 and J usage is TRBJ2-1; tentatively, D is TRBD1 or TRBD2 (5 bases each). The CDR3 is made up of 16 amino acids. Trimming removed 2 bases from V and 0 bases from J, with 12 bases in between. Germline assignment: CDR1 SGHRS and CDR2 YFSETQ. This CDR3 reads CASSLGDLNSYNEQFF. CDR3 DNA: TGCGCCAGCAGCTTAGGGGACCTCAACTCCTACAATGAGCAGTTCTTC.

The rearrangement uses TRBV5-1 and TRBJ1-4; 9 nucleotides align to TRBD1. J gave up 8 bases and V 4 bases, and 9 bases lay outside the gene matches. The CDR3 extends over 15 amino acids. Germline values: CDR1 SGHRS, CDR2 YFSETQ. In DNA, the CDR3 is TGCGCCAGCAGCCCCACGACAGGGGGTGGGGAAAAACTGTTTTTT. Encoded protein: CASSPTTGGGEKLFF.

The CDR3 spells CASSIVQGANTEAFF. CDR3 sequence (DNA): TGTGCCAGTAGTATAGTACAGGGGGCGAACACTGAAGCTTTCTTT. The genes are TRBV19 and TRBJ1-1; the match to TRBD1 covers 9 bases. V trimming: 1 base; J trimming: 1 base; junction bases outside the gene matches: 1. CDR1 and CDR2 (germline): LNHDA, SQIVND (reference sequence). The CDR3 is 15 amino acids. The whole variable domain, filled in from reference TRBV19 and TRBJ1-1, reads DGGITQSPKYLFRKEGQNVTLSCEQNLNHDAMYWYRQDPGQGLRLIYYSQIVNDFQKGDIAEGYSVSREKKESFPLTVTSAQKNPTAFYLCASSIVQGANTEAFFGQGTRLTVV.

The chain carries TRBV28 and TRBJ2-1; weak D call: TRBD2 (6 bases). The ends were cut back, 8 bases at V and 4 bases at J, with 12 bases in the middle. The length of the CDR3 is 13 residues. The germline CDR1 and CDR2 sequences are MDHEN and SYDVKM. The CDR3 here is CASAGPRYNEQFF. CDR3 in DNA: TGTGCCAGCGCGGGACCCCGTTACAATGAGCAGTTCTTC.

The chain has TRBV19 and TRBJ2-6; D unresolved. Looked up from germline, CDR1 is LNHDA and CDR2 is SQIVND (reference sequence). Trimming removed 1 base at V and 2 bases at J, with 9 bases between. The length of the CDR3 is 16 residues. The CDR3 DNA reads as TGTGCCAGTAGTATAGGATTCACAGCTGGGGCCAACGTCCTGACTTTC. Its translation is CASSIGFTAGANVLTF. Variable domain in full (rest from reference TRBV19 and TRBJ2-6): DGGITQSPKYLFRKEGQNVTLSCEQNLNHDAMYWYRQDPGQGLRLIYYSQIVNDFQKGDIAEGYSVSREKKESFPLTVTSAQKNPTAFYLCASSIGFTAGANVLTFGAGSRLTVL.

The chain recombines TRBV28 with TRBJ2-7; 7 positions agree with TRBD2. This CDR3 is 15 amino acids long. Germline CDR1 and CDR2: MDHEN and SYDVKM. V lost 5 bases, J lost 9 bases, and 16 bases stayed unmatched. CDR3 loop: CASSPPGAGVGRQYF. In nucleotides, the CDR3 is TGTGCCAGCAGTCCCCCTGGGGCGGGAGTAGGTAGGCAGTACTTC. The variable domain in full, with the rest retrieved from reference TRBV28 and TRBJ2-7, is DVKVTQSSRYLVKRTGEKVFLECVQDMDHENMFWYRQDPGLGLRLIYFSYDVKMKEKGDIPEGYSVSREKKERFSLILESASTNQTSMYLCASSPPGAGVGRQYFGPGTRLTVT.

The chain carries TRBV10-1 and TRBJ2-2; D may be TRBD1 (6 bases). V gave up 4 bases and J gave up 6 bases, with 15 bases separating them. This CDR3 is built from 15 residues. CDR1 and CDR2 from the germline V gene are WNHNN and SYGVQD (reference sequence). The DNA for the CDR3 is TGCGCCAGCAGTGGGGCAGGGGATCTGTCCGGGGAGCTGTTTTTT. Protein: CASSGAGDLSGELFF.

V is TRBV7-8 and J is TRBJ2-5; TRBD2 aligns across 11 bases. Trimming removed 1 base from V and 4 bases from J; junction bases left unmatched: 8. The germline V gene encodes CDR1 SGHVS and CDR2 FQNEAQ. The CDR3 extends over 17 amino acids. The CDR3 DNA follows: TGTGCCAGCAGCTTAGAATCACTAGCGGGGGTAGGAGAGACCCAGTACTTC. This gives the protein CASSLESLAGVGETQYF.

The chain has TRBV10-3 and TRBJ1-6, with D possibly matching TRBD1 (6 bases). V was clipped by 2 bases and J by 5 bases, with 10 bases between them. Germline CDR1 is ENHRY and CDR2 is SYGVKD. This CDR3 region has 15 residues. The CDR3 sequence is CAISEGGGDNSPLHF. Here the CDR3 DNA reads TGTGCCATCAGTGAGGGGGGCGGGGATAATTCACCCCTCCACTTT.

The chain recombines TRBV6-6 with TRBJ2-7; maybe TRBD2 (6 bases). Trimming pared 5 bases from V and 0 bases from J, leaving 14 bases between. Per the germline V gene, CDR1 is MNHNY and CDR2 is SVGAGI (reference sequence). This CDR3 is 15 amino acids long. The CDR3 DNA follows: TGTGCCAGCAGTCCCGACGCGACTAGCTCCTACGAGCAGTACTTC. Translated, it gives CASSPDATSSYEQYF.